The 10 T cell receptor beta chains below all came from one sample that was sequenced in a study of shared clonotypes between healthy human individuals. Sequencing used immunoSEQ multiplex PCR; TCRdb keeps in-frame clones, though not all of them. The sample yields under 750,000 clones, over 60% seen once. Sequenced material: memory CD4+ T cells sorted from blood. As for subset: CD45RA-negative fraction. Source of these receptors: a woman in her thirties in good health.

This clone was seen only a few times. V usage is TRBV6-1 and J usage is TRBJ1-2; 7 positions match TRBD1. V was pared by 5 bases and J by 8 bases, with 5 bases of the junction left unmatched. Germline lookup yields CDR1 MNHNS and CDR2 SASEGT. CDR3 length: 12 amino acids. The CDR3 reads CASSPRGAGYTF. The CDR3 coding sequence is TGTGCCAGCAGTCCCAGGGGGGCCGGCTACACCTTC.

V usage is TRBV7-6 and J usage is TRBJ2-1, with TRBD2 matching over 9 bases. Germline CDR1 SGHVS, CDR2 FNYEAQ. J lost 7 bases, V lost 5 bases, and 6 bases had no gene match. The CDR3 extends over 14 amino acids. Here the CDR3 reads CASSKASGANEQFF. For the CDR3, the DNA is TGTGCCAGCAGCAAAGCTAGCGGGGCTAATGAGCAGTTCTTC.

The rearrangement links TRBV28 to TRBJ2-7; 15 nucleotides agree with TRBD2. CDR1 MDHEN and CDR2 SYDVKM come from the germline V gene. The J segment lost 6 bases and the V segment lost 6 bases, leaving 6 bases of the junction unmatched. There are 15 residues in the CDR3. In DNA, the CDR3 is TGTGCCAGCAGCCCCCGGACTAGCGGGAGGGCCGAGCAGTACTTC. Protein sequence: CASSPRTSGRAEQYF.

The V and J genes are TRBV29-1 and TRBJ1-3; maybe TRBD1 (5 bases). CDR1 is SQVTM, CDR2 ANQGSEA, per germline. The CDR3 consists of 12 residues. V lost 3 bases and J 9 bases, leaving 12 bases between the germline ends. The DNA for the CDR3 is TGCAGCGTTGAGGGTAGGGGTGGCACCATATATTTT. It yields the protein CSVEGRGGTIYF.

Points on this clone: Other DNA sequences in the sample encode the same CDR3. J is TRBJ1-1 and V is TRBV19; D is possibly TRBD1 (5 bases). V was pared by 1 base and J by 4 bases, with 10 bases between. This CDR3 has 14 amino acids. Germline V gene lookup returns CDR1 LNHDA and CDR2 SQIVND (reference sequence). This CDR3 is CASSIGSGGTEAFF. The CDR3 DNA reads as TGTGCCAGTAGTATAGGCTCTGGGGGCACTGAAGCTTTCTTT.

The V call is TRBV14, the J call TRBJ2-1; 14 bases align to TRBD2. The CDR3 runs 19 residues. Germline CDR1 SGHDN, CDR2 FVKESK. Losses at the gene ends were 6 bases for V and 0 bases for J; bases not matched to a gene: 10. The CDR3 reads CASRPHPGLAGASYNEQFF. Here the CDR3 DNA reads TGTGCCAGCAGACCTCACCCGGGACTAGCGGGGGCCTCCTACAATGAGCAGTTCTTC. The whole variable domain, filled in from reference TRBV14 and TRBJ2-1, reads EAGVTQFPSHSVIEKGQTVTLRCDPISGHDNLYWYRRVMGKEIKFLLHFVKESKQDESGMPNNRFLAERTGGTYSTLKVQPAELEDSGVYFCASRPHPGLAGASYNEQFFGPGTRLTVL.

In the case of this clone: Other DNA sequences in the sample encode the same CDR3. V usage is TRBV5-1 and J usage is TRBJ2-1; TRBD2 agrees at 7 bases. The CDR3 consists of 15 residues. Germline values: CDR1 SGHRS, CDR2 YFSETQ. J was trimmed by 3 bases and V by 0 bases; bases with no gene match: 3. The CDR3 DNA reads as TGCGCCAGCAGCTTGGGTTCGGGAGGCTACAATGAGCAGTTCTTC. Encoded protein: CASSLGSGGYNEQFF. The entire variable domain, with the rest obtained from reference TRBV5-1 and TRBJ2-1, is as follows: KAGVTQTPRYLIKTRGQQVTLSCSPISGHRSVSWYQQTPGQGLQFLFEYFSETQRNKGNFPGRFSGRQFSNSRSEMNVSTLELGDSALYLCASSLGSGGYNEQFFGPGTRLTVL.

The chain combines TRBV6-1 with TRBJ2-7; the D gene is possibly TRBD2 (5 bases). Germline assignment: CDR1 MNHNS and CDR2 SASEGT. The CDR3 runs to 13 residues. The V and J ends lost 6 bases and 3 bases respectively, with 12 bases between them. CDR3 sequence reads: CASRVGGLYEQYF. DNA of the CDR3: TGTGCCAGCAGGGTAGGCGGGCTCTACGAGCAGTACTTC.

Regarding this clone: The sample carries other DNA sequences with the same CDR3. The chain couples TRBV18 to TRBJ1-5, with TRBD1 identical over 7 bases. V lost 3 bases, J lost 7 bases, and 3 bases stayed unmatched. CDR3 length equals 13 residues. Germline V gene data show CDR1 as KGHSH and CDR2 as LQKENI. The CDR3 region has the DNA TGTGCCAGCTCACCCGGGGACAGACAGCCCCAGCATTTT. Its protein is CASSPGDRQPQHF.

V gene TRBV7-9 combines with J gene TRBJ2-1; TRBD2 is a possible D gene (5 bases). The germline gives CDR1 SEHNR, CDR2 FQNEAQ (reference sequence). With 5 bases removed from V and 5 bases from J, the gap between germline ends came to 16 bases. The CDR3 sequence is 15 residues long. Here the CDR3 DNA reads TGTGCCAGCAGCCCCCGGGGTAGGAGAAACAATGAGCAGTTCTTC. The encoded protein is CASSPRGRRNNEQFF.